The present TCR beta chain was sequenced within a study of blood T cell repertoires in COVID-19. Here immunoSEQ multiplex PCR was the method, and the copy in TCRdb shows in-frame clones only, minus some. The sample has about 130,000 clones; 83% are singletons. In terms of age and location, participants ranged from roughly 18 to 100 years and lived in about 25 US areas. For recovered donors of Cohort 3, there were two negative PCRs, clearance, or symptom resolution. CDR3 length: 15 amino acids. Trimming shortened V by 0 bases and J by 3 bases, and 11 bases separated the two germline ends. Germline CDR1 SNHLY, CDR2 FYNNEI. This clone is a singleton in its sample.

The clonotype was recovered from a man aged 30 to 39 who had recovered from COVID-19. Sequenced sample: PBMCs or T cells enriched from blood (not recorded which). J is TRBJ1-2 and V is TRBV2; tentatively, D is TRBD1 (5 bases). The CDR3, as DNA: TGTGCCAGCAGTGAAGCGCTTGACAGCCACTATGGCTACACCTTC. Translation: CASSEALDSHYGYTF. Drawing the rest from reference TRBV2 and TRBJ1-2, the complete variable domain is EPEVTQTPSHQVTQMGQEVILRCVPISNHLYFYWYRQILGQKVEFLVSFYNNEISEKSEIFDDQFSVERPDGSNFTLKIRSTKLEDSAMYFCASSEALDSHYGYTFGSGTRLTVV.